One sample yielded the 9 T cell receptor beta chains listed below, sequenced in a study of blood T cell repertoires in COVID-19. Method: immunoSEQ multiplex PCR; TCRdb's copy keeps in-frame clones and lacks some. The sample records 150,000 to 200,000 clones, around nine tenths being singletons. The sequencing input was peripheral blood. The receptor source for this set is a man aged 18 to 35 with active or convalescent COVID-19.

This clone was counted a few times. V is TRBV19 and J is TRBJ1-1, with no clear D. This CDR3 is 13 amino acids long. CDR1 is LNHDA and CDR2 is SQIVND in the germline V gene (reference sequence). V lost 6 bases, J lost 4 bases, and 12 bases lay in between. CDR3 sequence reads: CASSLLVSTEAFF. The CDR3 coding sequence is TGTGCCAGTAGCCTTTTGGTGAGCACTGAAGCTTTCTTT.

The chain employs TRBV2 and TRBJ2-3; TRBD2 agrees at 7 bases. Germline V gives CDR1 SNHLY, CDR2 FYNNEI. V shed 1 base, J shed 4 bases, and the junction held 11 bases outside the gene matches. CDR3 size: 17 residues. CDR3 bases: TGTGCCAGCAGTGAAGTCACCCGCGGGAGCTTCGCAGATACGCAGTATTTT. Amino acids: CASSEVTRGSFADTQYF.

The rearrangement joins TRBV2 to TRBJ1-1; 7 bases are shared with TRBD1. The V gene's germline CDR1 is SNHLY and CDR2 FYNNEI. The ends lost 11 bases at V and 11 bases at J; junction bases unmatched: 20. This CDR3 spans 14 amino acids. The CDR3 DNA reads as TGTGCCGTCGGGGACAGAGGGCCGATCGAGGGGGCTTTCTTT. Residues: CAVGDRGPIEGAFF.

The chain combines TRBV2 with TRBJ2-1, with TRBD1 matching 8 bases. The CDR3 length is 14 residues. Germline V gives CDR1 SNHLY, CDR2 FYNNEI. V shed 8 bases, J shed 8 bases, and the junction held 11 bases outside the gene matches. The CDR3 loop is CASHRQGAFDEQFF. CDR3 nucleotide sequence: TGTGCCAGCCACCGGCAGGGGGCCTTTGATGAGCAGTTCTTC.

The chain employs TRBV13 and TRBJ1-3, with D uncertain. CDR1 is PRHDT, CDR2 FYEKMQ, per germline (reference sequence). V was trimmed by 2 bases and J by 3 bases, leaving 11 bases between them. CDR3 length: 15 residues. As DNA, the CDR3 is TGTGCCAGCAGCTTACGGTCCCAGGATGGAAACACCATATATTTT. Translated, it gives CASSLRSQDGNTIYF.

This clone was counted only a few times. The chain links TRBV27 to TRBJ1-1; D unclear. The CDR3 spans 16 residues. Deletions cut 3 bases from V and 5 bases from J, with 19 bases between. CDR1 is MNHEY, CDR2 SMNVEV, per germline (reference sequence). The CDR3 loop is CASSFDFGRTRTEAFF. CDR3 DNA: TGTGCCAGCAGTTTCGATTTTGGACGGACTAGGACTGAAGCTTTCTTT.

The CDR3 loop reads CASSLDRREGPLFTYNEQFF. The CDR3 DNA reads as TGCGCCAGCAGCTTGGATCGGCGGGAGGGCCCTCTCTTCACCTACAATGAGCAGTTCTTC. The gene calls are TRBV5-1 and TRBJ2-1, with 9 bases lining up with TRBD2. CDR3 length: 20 amino acids. Per the germline V gene, CDR1 is SGHRS and CDR2 is YFSETQ. Trimming took 0 bases from V and 2 from J; bases not matched to a gene: 15. The full variable domain, completed using reference TRBV5-1 and TRBJ2-1, is KAGVTQTPRYLIKTRGQQVTLSCSPISGHRSVSWYQQTPGQGLQFLFEYFSETQRNKGNFPGRFSGRQFSNSRSEMNVSTLELGDSALYLCASSLDRREGPLFTYNEQFFGPGTRLTVL.

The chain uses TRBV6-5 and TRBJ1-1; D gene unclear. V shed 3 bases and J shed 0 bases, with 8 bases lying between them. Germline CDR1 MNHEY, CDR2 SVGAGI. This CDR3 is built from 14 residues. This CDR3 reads CASSYGPLNTEAFF. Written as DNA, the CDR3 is TGTGCCAGCAGTTATGGGCCCCTGAACACTGAAGCTTTCTTT.

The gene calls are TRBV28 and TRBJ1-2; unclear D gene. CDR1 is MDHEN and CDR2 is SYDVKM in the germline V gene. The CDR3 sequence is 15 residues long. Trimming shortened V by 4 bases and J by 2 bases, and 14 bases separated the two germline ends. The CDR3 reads CASSSKNTGNYGYTF. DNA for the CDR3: TGTGCCAGCAGTTCGAAAAATACGGGAAACTATGGCTACACCTTC.